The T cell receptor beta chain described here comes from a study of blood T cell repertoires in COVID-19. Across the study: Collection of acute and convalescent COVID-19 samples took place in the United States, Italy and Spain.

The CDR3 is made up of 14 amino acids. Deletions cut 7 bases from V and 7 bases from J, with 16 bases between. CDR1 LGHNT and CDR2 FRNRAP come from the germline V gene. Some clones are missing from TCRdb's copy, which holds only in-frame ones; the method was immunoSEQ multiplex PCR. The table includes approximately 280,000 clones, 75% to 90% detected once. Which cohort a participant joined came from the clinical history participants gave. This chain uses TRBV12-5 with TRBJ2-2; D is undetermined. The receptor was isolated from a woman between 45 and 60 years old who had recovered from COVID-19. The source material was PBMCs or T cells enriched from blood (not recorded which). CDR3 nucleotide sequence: TGTGCTAGTGCCGCCGGTACCTTTGGCGGGGAGCTGTTTTTT. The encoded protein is CASAAGTFGGELFF. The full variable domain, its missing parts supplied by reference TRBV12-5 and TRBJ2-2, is DARVTQTPRHKVTEMGQEVTMRCQPILGHNTVFWYRQTMMQGLELLAYFRNRAPLDDSGMPKDRFSAEMPDATLATLKIQPSEPRDSAVYFCASAAGTFGGELFFGEGSRLTVL.